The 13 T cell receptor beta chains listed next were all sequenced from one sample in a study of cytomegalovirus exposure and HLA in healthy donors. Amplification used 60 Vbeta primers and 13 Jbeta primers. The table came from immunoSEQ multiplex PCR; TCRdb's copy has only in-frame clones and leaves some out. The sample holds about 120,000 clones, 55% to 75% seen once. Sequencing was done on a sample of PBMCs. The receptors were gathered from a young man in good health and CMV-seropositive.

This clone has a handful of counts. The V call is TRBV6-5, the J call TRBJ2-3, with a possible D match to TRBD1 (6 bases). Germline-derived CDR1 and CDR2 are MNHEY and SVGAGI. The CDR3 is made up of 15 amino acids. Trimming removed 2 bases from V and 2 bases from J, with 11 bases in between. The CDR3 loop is CASSYRDISTDTQYF. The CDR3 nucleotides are TGTGCCAGCAGTTACAGGGACATTTCCACAGATACGCAGTATTTT.

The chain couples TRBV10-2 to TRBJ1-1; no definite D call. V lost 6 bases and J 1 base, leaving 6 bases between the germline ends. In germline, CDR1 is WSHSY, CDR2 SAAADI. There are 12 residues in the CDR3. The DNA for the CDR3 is TGCGCCAGCAGGAGCGCGAACACTGAAGCTTTCTTT. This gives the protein CASRSANTEAFF.

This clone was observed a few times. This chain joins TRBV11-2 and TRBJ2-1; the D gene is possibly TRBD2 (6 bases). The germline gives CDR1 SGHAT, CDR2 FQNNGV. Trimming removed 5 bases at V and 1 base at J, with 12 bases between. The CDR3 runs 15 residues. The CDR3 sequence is CASSPFGGSYNEQFF. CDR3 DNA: TGTGCCAGCAGCCCGTTTGGGGGGTCCTACAATGAGCAGTTCTTC.

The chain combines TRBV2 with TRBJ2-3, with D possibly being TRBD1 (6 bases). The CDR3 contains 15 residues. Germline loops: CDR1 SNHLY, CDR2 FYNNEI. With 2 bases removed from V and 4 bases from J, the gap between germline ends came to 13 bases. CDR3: CASSESGAGADTQYF. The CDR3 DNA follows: TGTGCCAGCAGTGAATCAGGGGCTGGGGCAGATACGCAGTATTTT.

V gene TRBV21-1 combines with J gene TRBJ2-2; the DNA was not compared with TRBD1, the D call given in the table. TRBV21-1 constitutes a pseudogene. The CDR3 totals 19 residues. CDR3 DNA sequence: TGTGCCAGCAGCGGACACTTTTGTCCGGGACATAAAGTAACCGGGGAGCTGTTTTTT. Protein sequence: CASSGHFCPGHKVTGELFF.

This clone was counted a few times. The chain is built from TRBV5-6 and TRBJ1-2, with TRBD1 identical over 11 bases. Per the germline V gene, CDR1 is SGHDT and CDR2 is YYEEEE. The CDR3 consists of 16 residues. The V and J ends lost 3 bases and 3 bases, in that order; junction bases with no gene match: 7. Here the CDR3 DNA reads TGTGCCAGCAGCTATCCCCGGGACAGGGGGGACTATGGCTACACCTTC. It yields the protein CASSYPRDRGDYGYTF.

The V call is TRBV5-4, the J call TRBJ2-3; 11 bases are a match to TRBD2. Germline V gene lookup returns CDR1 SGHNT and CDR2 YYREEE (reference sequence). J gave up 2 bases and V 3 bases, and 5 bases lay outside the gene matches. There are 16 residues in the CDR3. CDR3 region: CASSSLTSGTTDTQYF. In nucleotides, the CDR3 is TGTGCCAGCAGCTCCTTGACTAGCGGGACCACAGATACGCAGTATTTT. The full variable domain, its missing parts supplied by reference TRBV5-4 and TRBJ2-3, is ETGVTQSPTHLIKTRGQQVTLRCSSQSGHNTVSWYQQALGQGPQFIFQYYREEENGRGNFPPRFSGLQFPNYSSELNVNALELDDSALYLCASSSLTSGTTDTQYFGPGTRLTVL.

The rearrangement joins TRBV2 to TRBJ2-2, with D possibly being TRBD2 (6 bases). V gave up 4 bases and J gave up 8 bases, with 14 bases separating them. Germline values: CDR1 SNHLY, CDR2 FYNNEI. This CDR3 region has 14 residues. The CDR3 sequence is CASSVVGLRGELFF. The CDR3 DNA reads TGTGCCAGCAGTGTAGTGGGACTTCGGGGGGAGCTGTTTTTT.

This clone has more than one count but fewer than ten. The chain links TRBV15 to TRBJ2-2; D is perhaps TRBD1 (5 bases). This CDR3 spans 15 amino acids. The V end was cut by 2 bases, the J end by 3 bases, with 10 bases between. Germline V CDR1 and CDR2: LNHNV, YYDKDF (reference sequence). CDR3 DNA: TGTGCCACCAGCAGACAGGGTTGGGACACCGGGGAGCTGTTTTTT. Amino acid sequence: CATSRQGWDTGELFF.

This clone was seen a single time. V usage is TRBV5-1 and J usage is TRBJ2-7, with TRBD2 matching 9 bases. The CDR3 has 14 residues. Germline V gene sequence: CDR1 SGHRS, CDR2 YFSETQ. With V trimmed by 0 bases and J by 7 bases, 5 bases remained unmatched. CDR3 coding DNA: TGCGCCAGCAGCTTGGATAGCGGGAGTCGGGAGCAGTACTTC. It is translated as CASSLDSGSREQYF.

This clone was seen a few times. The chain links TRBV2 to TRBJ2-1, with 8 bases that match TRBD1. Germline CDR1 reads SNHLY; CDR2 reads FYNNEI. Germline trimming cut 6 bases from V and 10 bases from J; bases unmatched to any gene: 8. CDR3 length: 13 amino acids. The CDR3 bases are TGTGCCAGCAGATACGACAGGGGCCGAGAGCAGTTCTTC. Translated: CASRYDRGREQFF.

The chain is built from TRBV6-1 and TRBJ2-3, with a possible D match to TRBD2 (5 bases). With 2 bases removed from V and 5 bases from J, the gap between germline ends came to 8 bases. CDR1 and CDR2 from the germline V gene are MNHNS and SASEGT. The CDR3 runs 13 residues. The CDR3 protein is CASSEIGGDTQYF. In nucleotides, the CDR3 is TGTGCCAGCAGTGAAATTGGAGGAGATACGCAGTATTTT.

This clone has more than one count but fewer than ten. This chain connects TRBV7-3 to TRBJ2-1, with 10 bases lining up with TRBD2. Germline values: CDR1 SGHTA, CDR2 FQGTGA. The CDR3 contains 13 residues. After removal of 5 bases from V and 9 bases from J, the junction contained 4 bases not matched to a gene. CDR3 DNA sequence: TGTGCCAGCAGCCCCACTAGCGGGACTGAGCAGTTCTTC. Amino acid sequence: CASSPTSGTEQFF.